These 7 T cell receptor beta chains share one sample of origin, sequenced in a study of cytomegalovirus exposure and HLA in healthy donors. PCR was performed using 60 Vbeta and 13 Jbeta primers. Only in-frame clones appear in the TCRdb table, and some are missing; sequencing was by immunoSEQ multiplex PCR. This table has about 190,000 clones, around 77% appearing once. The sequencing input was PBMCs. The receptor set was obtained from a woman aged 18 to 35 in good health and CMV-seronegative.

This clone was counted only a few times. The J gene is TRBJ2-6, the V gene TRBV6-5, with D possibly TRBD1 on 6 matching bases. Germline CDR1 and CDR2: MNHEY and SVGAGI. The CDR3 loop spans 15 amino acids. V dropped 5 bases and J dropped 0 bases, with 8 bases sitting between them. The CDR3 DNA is TGTGCCAGCAGTACGGACAGCTCTGGGGCCAACGTCCTGACTTTC. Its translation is CASSTDSSGANVLTF.

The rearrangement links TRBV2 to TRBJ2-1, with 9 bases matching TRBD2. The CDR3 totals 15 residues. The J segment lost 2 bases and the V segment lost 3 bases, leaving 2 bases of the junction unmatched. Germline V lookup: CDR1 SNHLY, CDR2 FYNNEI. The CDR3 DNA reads TGTGCCAGCAGTGATTGGACTAGCGCCTACAATGAGCAGTTCTTC. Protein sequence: CASSDWTSAYNEQFF.

Here the CDR3 reads CASRNAGQGRYSPLHF. CDR3 in DNA: TGTGCCAGCAGAAACGCAGGACAGGGAAGGTATTCACCCCTCCACTTT. The chain links TRBV27 to TRBJ1-6, with TRBD1 identical over 8 bases. Germline V lookup: CDR1 MNHEY, CDR2 SMNVEV (reference sequence). The CDR3 has 16 residues. The ends lost 6 bases at V and 8 bases at J; junction bases unmatched: 12.

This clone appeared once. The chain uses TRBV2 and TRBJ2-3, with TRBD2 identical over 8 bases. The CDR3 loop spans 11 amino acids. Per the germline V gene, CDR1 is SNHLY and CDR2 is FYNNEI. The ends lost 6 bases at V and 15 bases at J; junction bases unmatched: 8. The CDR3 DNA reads TGTGCCAGCAGATCGGGACTAGAGAACTATTTT. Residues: CASRSGLENYF.

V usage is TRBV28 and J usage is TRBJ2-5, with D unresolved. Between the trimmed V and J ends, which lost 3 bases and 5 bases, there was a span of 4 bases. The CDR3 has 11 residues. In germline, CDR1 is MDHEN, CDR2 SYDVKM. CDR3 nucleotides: TGTGCCAGCAGTTTGCGCGAGACCCAGTACTTC. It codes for CASSLRETQYF.

DNA for the CDR3: TGTGCCAGCAGCGTAGAGGTAGCGGGAATAAACACCGGGGAGCTGTTTTTT. Protein product: CASSVEVAGINTGELFF. The chain combines TRBV9 with TRBJ2-2, with 8 bases aligning to TRBD2. CDR3 length: 17 amino acids. The germline CDR1 and CDR2 sequences are SGDLS and YYNGEE. J was trimmed by 2 bases and V by 0 bases; bases with no gene match: 6.

The CDR3 region is CASRGGLRNTEAFF. The CDR3 DNA reads TGTGCCAGCAGAGGAGGGCTGAGGAACACTGAAGCTTTCTTT. This chain links TRBV28 with TRBJ1-1; D uncertain. The CDR3 runs to 14 residues. V dropped 6 bases and J dropped 1 base, with 12 bases sitting between them. Germline V gene sequence: CDR1 MDHEN, CDR2 SYDVKM.